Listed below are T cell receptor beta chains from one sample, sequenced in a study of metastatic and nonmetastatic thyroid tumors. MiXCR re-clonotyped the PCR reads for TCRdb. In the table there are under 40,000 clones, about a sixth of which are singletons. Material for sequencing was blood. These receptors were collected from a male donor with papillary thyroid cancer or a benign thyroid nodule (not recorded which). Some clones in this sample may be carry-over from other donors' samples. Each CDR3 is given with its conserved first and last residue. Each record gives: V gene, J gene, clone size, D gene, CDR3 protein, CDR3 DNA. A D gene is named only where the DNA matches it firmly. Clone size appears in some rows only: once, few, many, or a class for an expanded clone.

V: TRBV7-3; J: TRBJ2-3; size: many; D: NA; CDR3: CASSLMGSSTDTQYF; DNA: TGTGCCAGCAGCTTAATGGGTTCTAGCACAGATACGCAGTATTTT
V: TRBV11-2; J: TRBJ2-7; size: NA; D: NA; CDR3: CASSLVPGGYEQYF; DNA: TGTGCCAGCAGCTTAGTACCCGGGGGATACGAGCAGTACTTC
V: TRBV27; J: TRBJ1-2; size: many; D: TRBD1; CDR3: CASSWTGRYGYTF; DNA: TGTGCCAGCAGTTGGACAGGGAGATATGGCTACACCTTC
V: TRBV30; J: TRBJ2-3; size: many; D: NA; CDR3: CAWSVQGRGDFSTDTQYF; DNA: TGTGCCTGGAGTGTGCAGGGGAGGGGGGACTTTAGCACAGATACGCAGTATTTT
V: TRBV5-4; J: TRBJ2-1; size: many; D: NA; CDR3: CASSYRVTRRPEFHEQFF; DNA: TGTGCCAGCAGTTACCGGGTCACTCGCAGGCCCGAGTTCCATGAGCAGTTCTTC
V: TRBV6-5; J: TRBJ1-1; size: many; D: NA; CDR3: CASSYSTIRDTEAFF; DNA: TGTGCCAGCAGTTACTCGACTATCAGGGACACTGAAGCTTTCTTT
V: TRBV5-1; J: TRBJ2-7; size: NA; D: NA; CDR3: CASSLEGPNEQYF; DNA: TGCGCCAGCAGCTTGGAAGGGCCTAACGAGCAGTACTTC
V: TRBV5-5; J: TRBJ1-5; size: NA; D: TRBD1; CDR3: CASSEDRQGPNQPQHF; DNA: TGTGCCAGCAGCGAGGATCGACAGGGCCCCAATCAGCCCCAGCATTTT
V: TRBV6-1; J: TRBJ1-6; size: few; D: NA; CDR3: CASSEMGLYNSPLHF; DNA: TGTGCCAGCAGTGAAATGGGGCTCTATAATTCACCCCTCCACTTT
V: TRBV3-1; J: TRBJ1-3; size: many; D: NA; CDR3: CASSQWVGNTIYF; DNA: TGTGCCAGCAGCCAATGGGTTGGAAACACCATATATTTT
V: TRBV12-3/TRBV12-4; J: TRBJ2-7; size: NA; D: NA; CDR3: CASSPPYGVYEQYF; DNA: TGTGCCAGCAGCCCCCCGTACGGAGTGTACGAGCAGTACTTC
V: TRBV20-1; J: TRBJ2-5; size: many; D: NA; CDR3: CSAGTDSGDGTQYF; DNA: TGCAGTGCTGGGACGGACAGTGGAGACGGGACCCAGTACTTC
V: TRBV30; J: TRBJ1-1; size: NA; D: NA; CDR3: CAWSRGGIQAFF; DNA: TGTGCCTGGAGCCGGGGGGGAATTCAAGCTTTCTTT
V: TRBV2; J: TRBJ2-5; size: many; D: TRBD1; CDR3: CASSGTGSETQYF; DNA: TGTGCCAGCAGCGGGACAGGGTCCGAGACCCAGTACTTC
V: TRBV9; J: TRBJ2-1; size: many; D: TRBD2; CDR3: CASSARDYPYNEQFF; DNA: TGTGCCAGCAGCGCCCGGGACTACCCATACAATGAGCAGTTCTTC
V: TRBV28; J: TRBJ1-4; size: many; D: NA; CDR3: CASRKHGNEKLFF; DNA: TGTGCCAGCAGGAAACACGGTAATGAAAAACTGTTTTTT
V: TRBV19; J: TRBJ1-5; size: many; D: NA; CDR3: CASSIRAYRENQPQHF; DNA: TGTGCCAGTAGTATAAGGGCATACAGGGAAAATCAGCCCCAGCATTTT
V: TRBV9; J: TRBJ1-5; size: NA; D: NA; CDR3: CASSPRGGNQPQHF; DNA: TGTGCCAGCAGCCCTAGGGGGGGCAATCAGCCCCAGCATTTT
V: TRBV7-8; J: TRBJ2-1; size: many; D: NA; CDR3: CASSPGQRTYNEQFF; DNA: TGTGCCAGCAGCCCCGGACAGCGCACCTACAATGAGCAGTTCTTC
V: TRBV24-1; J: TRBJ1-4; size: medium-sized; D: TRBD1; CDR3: CATSGMTGGRTNEKLFF; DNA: TGTGCCACCAGTGGTATGACAGGGGGCAGGACTAATGAAAAACTGTTTTTT
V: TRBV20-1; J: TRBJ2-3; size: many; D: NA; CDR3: CSASWSSTDTQYF; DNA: TGCAGTGCTTCTTGGTCTAGCACAGATACGCAGTATTTT
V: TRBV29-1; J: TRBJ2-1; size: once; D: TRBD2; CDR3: CSVDGLAGGPRYYNEQFF; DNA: TGCAGCGTCGATGGACTAGCGGGGGGGCCCCGCTACTATAATGAGCAGTTCTTC
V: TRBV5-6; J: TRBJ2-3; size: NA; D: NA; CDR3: CASSDRLREVFTDTQYF; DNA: TGTGCCAGCAGCGATCGTCTAAGGGAAGTCTTTACAGATACGCAGTATTTT
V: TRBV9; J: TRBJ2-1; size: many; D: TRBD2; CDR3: CASSVGAGTSGNNEQFF; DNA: TGTGCCAGCAGCGTAGGGGCCGGGACTAGCGGAAACAATGAGCAGTTCTTC
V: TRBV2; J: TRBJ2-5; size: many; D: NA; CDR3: CASTLGETQYF; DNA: TGTGCCAGCACTTTAGGCGAGACCCAGTACTTC
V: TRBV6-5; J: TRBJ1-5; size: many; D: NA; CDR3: CASSYRLNQPQHF; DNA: TGTGCCAGCAGTTATCGGCTGAATCAGCCCCAGCATTTT
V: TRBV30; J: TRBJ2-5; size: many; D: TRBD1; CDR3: CAWSFKPGQGIGETQYF; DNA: TGTGCCTGGAGTTTTAAACCGGGACAGGGAATTGGGGAGACCCAGTACTTC
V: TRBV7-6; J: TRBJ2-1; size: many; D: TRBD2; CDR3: CASSLAEASGNEQFF; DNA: TGTGCCAGCAGCTTAGCCGAAGCTAGCGGCAATGAGCAGTTCTTC
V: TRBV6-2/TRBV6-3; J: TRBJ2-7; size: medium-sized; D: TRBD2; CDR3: CATAGTSGTYEQYF; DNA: TGTGCAACCGCCGGGACTAGCGGAACCTACGAGCAGTACTTC
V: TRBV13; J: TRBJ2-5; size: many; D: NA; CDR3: CASSRTATREETQYF; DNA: TGTGCCAGCAGCCGAACGGCCACAAGGGAGGAGACCCAGTACTTC
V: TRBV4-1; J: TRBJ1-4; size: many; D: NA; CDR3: CASSRAATNEKLFF; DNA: TGCGCCAGCAGCCGGGCCGCAACTAATGAAAAACTGTTTTTT
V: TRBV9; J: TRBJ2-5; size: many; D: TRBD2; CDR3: CASSSRGASQETQYF; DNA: TGTGCCAGCAGTTCGCGGGGGGCCTCACAAGAGACCCAGTACTTC
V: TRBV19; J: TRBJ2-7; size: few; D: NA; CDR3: CASGMTGRGNYEQYF; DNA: TGTGCCAGTGGTATGACGGGACGGGGGAACTACGAGCAGTACTTC
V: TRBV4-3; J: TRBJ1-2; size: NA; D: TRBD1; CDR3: CASSQDYVTGRNYGYTF; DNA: TGCGCCAGCAGCCAAGATTACGTGACAGGGCGGAACTATGGCTACACCTTC
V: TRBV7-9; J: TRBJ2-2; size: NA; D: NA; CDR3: CDSSSSGGSTGELFF; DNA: TGTGACAGCAGCTCCTCGGGGGGCAGTACCGGGGAGCTGTTTTTT
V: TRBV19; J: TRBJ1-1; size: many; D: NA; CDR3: CASPNPKGGSHKKAFF; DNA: TGTGCCAGCCCCAACCCGAAGGGGGGGTCGCACAAAAAAGCTTTCTTT
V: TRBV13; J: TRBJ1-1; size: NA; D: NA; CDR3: CASSSLERASTEAFF; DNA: TGTGCCAGCAGCTCACTCGAAAGGGCATCGACTGAAGCTTTCTTT
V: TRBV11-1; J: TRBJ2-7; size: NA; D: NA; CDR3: CASSLTPHKRQGDYEQYF; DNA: TGTGCCAGCAGCTTAACTCCCCACAAGCGCCAGGGTGACTACGAGCAGTACTTC
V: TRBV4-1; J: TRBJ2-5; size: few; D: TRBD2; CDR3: CASRVEAGVETQYF; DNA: TGCGCCAGCAGGGTGGAAGCGGGGGTGGAGACCCAGTACTTC
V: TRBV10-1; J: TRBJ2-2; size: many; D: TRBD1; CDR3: CASSDWDSSTGELFF; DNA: TGCGCCAGCAGTGATTGGGACAGTAGCACCGGGGAGCTGTTTTTT
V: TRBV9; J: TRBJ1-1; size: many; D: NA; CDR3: CASSLSAISNTEAFF; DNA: TGTGCCAGCAGCCTGAGCGCCATATCGAACACTGAAGCTTTCTTT
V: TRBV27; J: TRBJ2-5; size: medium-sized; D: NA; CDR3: CASRQARAVETQYF; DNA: TGTGCCAGCAGACAGGCACGGGCTGTAGAGACCCAGTACTTC
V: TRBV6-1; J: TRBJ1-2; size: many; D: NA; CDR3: CASSEIGPSYGYTF; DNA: TGTGCCAGCAGTGAGATTGGGCCCTCCTATGGCTACACCTTC
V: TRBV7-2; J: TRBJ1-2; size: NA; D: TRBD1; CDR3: CASSFGQGVNGYTF; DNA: TGTGCCAGCAGCTTTGGACAGGGGGTTAATGGCTACACCTTC
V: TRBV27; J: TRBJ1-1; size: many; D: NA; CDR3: CASSFGSRAFF; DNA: TGTGCCAGCAGTTTCGGTTCTCGGGCTTTCTTT
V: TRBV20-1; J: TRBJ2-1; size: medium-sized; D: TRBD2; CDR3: CSAREATSGKNEQFF; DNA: TGCAGTGCTAGAGAAGCTACTAGCGGCAAGAATGAGCAGTTCTTC
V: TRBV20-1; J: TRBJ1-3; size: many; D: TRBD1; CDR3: CSARADRSSGNTIYF; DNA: TGCAGTGCTAGAGCGGACAGGAGCTCTGGAAACACCATATATTTT
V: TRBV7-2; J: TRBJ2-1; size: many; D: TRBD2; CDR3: CASSLLAGGPNEQFF; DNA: TGTGCCAGCAGCTTACTAGCGGGGGGGCCAAATGAGCAGTTCTTC
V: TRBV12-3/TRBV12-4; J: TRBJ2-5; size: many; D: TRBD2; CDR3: CASSPRTSGETQYF; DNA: TGTGCCAGCAGTCCCCGGACTAGCGGGGAGACCCAGTACTTC
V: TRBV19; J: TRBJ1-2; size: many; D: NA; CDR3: CASSMTVNYGYTF; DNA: TGTGCCAGTAGTATGACAGTCAACTATGGCTACACCTTC
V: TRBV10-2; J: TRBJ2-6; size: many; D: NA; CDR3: CASSSGANVLTF; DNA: TGCGCCAGCAGTAGTGGGGCCAACGTCCTGACTTTC
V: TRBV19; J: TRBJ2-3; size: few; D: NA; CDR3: CASTLGDKDTQYF; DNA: TGTGCCAGTACATTGGGGGACAAAGATACGCAGTATTTT
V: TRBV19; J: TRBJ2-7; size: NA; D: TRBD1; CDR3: CASRQQGINEQYF; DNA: TGTGCCAGTAGACAACAGGGGATCAACGAGCAGTACTTC
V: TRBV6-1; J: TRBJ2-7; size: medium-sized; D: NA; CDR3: CASSEPGHLIEQYF; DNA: TGTGCCAGCAGTGAACCGGGACACCTCATCGAGCAGTACTTC